These 29 T cell receptor beta chains were all obtained from the same sample, sequenced in a study of T-cell reconstitution after alpha-beta-depleted transplantation in children. Preparing the TCRbeta library involved the use of unique molecular identifiers. One entry per CDR3 protein results from TCRdb running MiXCR on the PCR reads. The sample lists some 520,000 distinct CDR3 sequences; about 31% were seen once. The sequencing here drew on PBMCs from the stem cell graft donor, taken from the stem cell graft. The source is a human donor who donated a stem cell graft to a child with aplastic anemia.

This clonotype came up a few times. The CDR3, as DNA: TGCGCCAGCAGCCAAGTCGGGGGCTCTGGGGCCAACGTCCTGACTTTC. It encodes CASSQVGGSGANVLTF. The chain joins TRBV4-1 to TRBJ2-6; TRBD2 is a possible D gene (6 bases). The germline V and J ends were trimmed by 1 base and 0 bases, with 7 bases remaining between them. The V gene's germline CDR1 is MGHRA and CDR2 YSYEKL. The CDR3 contains 16 residues.

The chain joins TRBV20-1 to TRBJ2-3; 10 bases align to TRBD2. The CDR3 has 16 amino acids. With V trimmed by 1 base and J by 8 bases, 12 bases remained unmatched. The germline V gene has CDR1 DFQATT and CDR2 SNEGSKA (reference sequence). The CDR3 loop is CSARGQAGGFLGTQYF. DNA of the CDR3: TGCAGTGCTAGAGGTCAAGCGGGAGGGTTCTTAGGTACGCAGTATTTT.

The chain carries TRBV2 and TRBJ2-2; D is unresolved. Germline loops: CDR1 SNHLY, CDR2 FYNNEI. This CDR3 is built from 13 residues. Trimming left V 9 bases short and J 1 base short, with 9 bases between. CDR3 in amino acids: CASRRRNTGELFF. The CDR3 region has the DNA TGTGCCAGTAGACGGAGGAACACCGGGGAGCTGTTTTTT.

This clonotype was seen only a few times. This chain links TRBV7-3 with TRBJ2-2; 9 nucleotides match TRBD1. Trimming removed 4 bases from V and 6 bases from J; junction bases left unmatched: 15. The CDR3 runs 18 residues. From germline, CDR1 is SGHTA and CDR2 FQGTGA. DNA for the CDR3: TGTGCCAGCAGCTCCACAAAAATTACAGGGGGCGGACCCGGGGAGCTGTTTTTT. Protein: CASSSTKITGGGPGELFF.

V and J are TRBV12-3 or TRBV12-4 and TRBJ2-1; perhaps TRBD1 as D (6 bases). V lost 5 bases to trimming and J lost 7 bases, with 15 bases between them. The CDR3 has 14 amino acids. The CDR3 DNA reads as TGTGCCAGCAGTAACGGGACACGGACTAATGAGCAGTTCTTC. Its protein is CASSNGTRTNEQFF.

The genes are TRBV29-1 and TRBJ2-5; D perhaps matches TRBD1 (6 bases). The CDR3 has 12 amino acids. In germline, CDR1 is SQVTM, CDR2 ANQGSEA. The germline V and J ends were trimmed by 7 bases and 3 bases, with 12 bases remaining between them. Here the CDR3 reads CSAGTQKETQYF. CDR3 DNA: TGCAGCGCCGGGACACAAAAAGAGACCCAGTACTTC. The full variable domain, completed using reference TRBV29-1 and TRBJ2-5, is SAVISQKPSRDICQRGTSLTIQCQVDSQVTMMFWYRQQPGQSLTLIATANQGSEATYESGFVIDKFPISRPNLTFSTLTVSNMSPEDSSIYLCSAGTQKETQYFGPGTRLLVL.

The chain joins TRBV6-5 to TRBJ2-7; no clear D gene. V lost 2 bases and J 6 bases, leaving 5 bases between the germline ends. CDR3 length: 11 amino acids. In germline, CDR1 is MNHEY, CDR2 SVGAGI. The CDR3, as DNA: TGTGCCAGCAGTTACATGCGCGAGCAGTACTTC. Protein: CASSYMREQYF.

This sequence joins TRBV5-1 and TRBJ2-1; TRBD2 agrees at 7 bases. In germline, CDR1 is SGHRS, CDR2 YFSETQ. V shed 0 bases, J shed 2 bases, and the junction held 2 bases outside the gene matches. The CDR3 is 15 amino acids. The CDR3 region is CASSLDAGAYNEQFF. The CDR3 DNA sequence: TGCGCCAGCAGCTTGGACGCGGGAGCCTACAATGAGCAGTTCTTC.

This clonotype was seen a single time. The chain joins TRBV5-1 to TRBJ2-1; TRBD2 matches 11 bases. Germline V gives CDR1 SGHRS, CDR2 YFSETQ. The J segment lost 9 bases and the V segment lost 2 bases, leaving 7 bases of the junction unmatched. This CDR3 has 15 amino acids. CDR3 region: CASSFTSGGAAEQFF. The CDR3 DNA reads as TGCGCCAGCAGCTTTACTAGCGGGGGCGCGGCTGAGCAGTTCTTC.

This clonotype has only a few counts. The V and J genes are TRBV14 and TRBJ2-3, with 12 bases that match TRBD2. V gave up 6 bases and J gave up 2 bases; unmatched junction bases: 9. Germline V gives CDR1 SGHDN, CDR2 FVKESK. The CDR3 is 17 amino acids. CDR3 amino acids: CASSRIGLAGPTDTQYF. CDR3 nucleotides: TGTGCCAGCAGTCGCATCGGACTAGCGGGACCCACAGATACGCAGTATTTT.

This clonotype was seen just once. The chain recombines TRBV18 with TRBJ1-1; D gene uncertain. In germline, CDR1 is KGHSH, CDR2 LQKENI. The CDR3 loop spans 12 amino acids. Trimming took 1 base from V and 8 from J, leaving 8 bases between them. CDR3 region: CASSPQGWEAFF. As DNA, the CDR3 is TGTGCCAGCTCACCACAAGGTTGGGAAGCTTTCTTT.

V is TRBV12-3 or TRBV12-4 and J is TRBJ2-3, with 12 positions matching TRBD2. The CDR3 sequence is 17 residues long. The V segment lost 6 bases and the J segment 0 bases; nucleotides outside the gene matches: 7. The CDR3 protein is CASRLAGGRRSTDTQYF. The DNA for the CDR3 is TGTGCCAGCAGACTAGCGGGGGGCCGCAGGAGCACAGATACGCAGTATTTT.

DNA of the CDR3: TGTGCCAGTAGTATAGTTAAGGGCGTAATCGGAGAGACCCAGTACTTC. As protein: CASSIVKGVIGETQYF. This chain links TRBV19 with TRBJ2-5; D unresolved. Germline CDR1 LNHDA, CDR2 SQIVND (reference sequence). V was trimmed by 1 base and J by 4 bases, leaving 16 bases between them. The CDR3 totals 16 residues.

The chain combines TRBV6-2 or TRBV6-3 with TRBJ2-1; TRBD1 matches 7 bases. After removal of 1 base from V and 7 bases from J, the junction contained 10 bases not matched to a gene. This CDR3 is 16 amino acids long. Germline V CDR1 and CDR2: MNHEY, SVGEGT. In DNA form, the CDR3 reads TGTGCCAGCAGTTACTTGGGCCGGGACAGTTCAAATGAGCAGTTCTTC. This encodes CASSYLGRDSSNEQFF.

This clonotype has more than one count but fewer than ten. V is TRBV7-9 and J is TRBJ2-1; 9 bases align to TRBD2. The CDR3 is made up of 16 amino acids. From germline, CDR1 is SEHNR and CDR2 FQNEAQ (reference sequence). V lost 5 bases, J lost 7 bases, and 12 bases stayed unmatched. The CDR3 DNA sequence: TGTGCCAGCAGCCCGAGTGGTAGCGGGAGTAGTAATGAGCAGTTCTTC. Protein sequence: CASSPSGSGSSNEQFF. Supplemented by reference TRBV7-9 and TRBJ2-1, the full variable domain reads DTGVSQNPRHKITKRGQNVTFRCDPISEHNRLYWYRQTLGQGPEFLTYFQNEAQLEKSRLLSDRFSAERPKGSFSTLEIQRTEQGDSAMYLCASSPSGSGSSNEQFFGPGTRLTVL.

V gene TRBV4-3 combines with J gene TRBJ2-1; 7 bases line up with TRBD2. The CDR3 consists of 15 residues. The germline V gene has CDR1 LGHNA and CDR2 YSLEER. The J segment lost 8 bases and the V segment lost 2 bases, leaving 9 bases of the junction unmatched. The CDR3: CASSQSLGLGYEQFF. The CDR3 nucleotides are TGCGCCAGCAGCCAATCCCTTGGACTAGGGTATGAGCAGTTCTTC.

In its sample, this clonotype was seen a few times. The V call is TRBV29-1, the J call TRBJ1-5; D might be TRBD1 (6 bases). Germline lookup yields CDR1 SQVTM and CDR2 ANQGSEA. The CDR3 has 19 residues. V gave up 5 bases and J gave up 4 bases, with 30 bases separating them. CDR3 DNA sequence: TGCAGCGTTTCTACCTCCGGCTTCGTGGGGGCCAAAAAGAATCAGCCCCAGCATTTT. Its protein product is CSVSTSGFVGAKKNQPQHF.

This clonotype was counted only a few times. J is TRBJ1-4 and V is TRBV20-1; 10 bases map to TRBD1. V trimming: 2 bases; J trimming: 7 bases; junction bases outside the gene matches: 10. The CDR3 is 16 residues long. Germline lookup yields CDR1 DFQATT and CDR2 SNEGSKA (reference sequence). The CDR3 DNA follows: TGCAGTGCTAGAAAGGGTGACAGGGGGCTCGGTGAAAAACTGTTTTTT. This sequence encodes CSARKGDRGLGEKLFF.

The V gene is TRBV19, the J gene TRBJ2-7; D unclear. Germline V gene lookup returns CDR1 LNHDA and CDR2 SQIVND (reference sequence). The CDR3 contains 15 residues. V was shortened by 4 bases and J by 4 bases, with 17 bases between the two germline ends. The CDR3: CASSTLPLVRYEQYV. The DNA of the CDR3 is TGTGCCAGTAGTACCCTACCGCTAGTGAGATACGAGCAGTACGTC.

CDR3 sequence reads: CASSLGGRNSYEQYF. DNA of the CDR3: TGTGCCAGCAGCTTGGGCGGGAGGAACTCCTACGAGCAGTACTTC. This sequence joins TRBV7-2 and TRBJ2-7; 8 bases fit TRBD2. Germline V CDR1 and CDR2: SGHTA, FQGNSA. J lost 0 bases, V lost 3 bases, and 4 bases had no gene match. This CDR3 spans 15 amino acids.

The chain recombines TRBV7-3 with TRBJ2-7; D uncertain. This CDR3 spans 13 amino acids. In germline, CDR1 is SGHTA, CDR2 FQGTGA. V was trimmed by 1 base and J by 5 bases, leaving 9 bases between them. The CDR3 loop reads CASSLNLADEQYF. The CDR3 coding sequence is TGTGCCAGCAGCTTAAACCTGGCCGACGAGCAGTACTTC.

The V call is TRBV6-2 or TRBV6-3, the J call TRBJ2-7; 8 nucleotides line up with TRBD2. Per germline, CDR1 MNHEY and CDR2 SVGEGT. This CDR3 region has 14 residues. Trimming took 4 bases from V and 2 from J; bases not matched to a gene: 4. CDR3 protein: CASSWAGGPYEQYV. DNA of the CDR3: TGTGCCAGCAGTTGGGCGGGAGGACCCTACGAGCAGTACGTC.

This chain uses TRBV7-2 with TRBJ2-1; D remains unclear. The CDR3 is made up of 13 amino acids. The V gene's germline CDR1 is SGHTA and CDR2 FQGNSA. V was clipped by 2 bases and J by 4 bases, with 6 bases between them. The CDR3 bases are TGTGCCAGCAGCTTACACAGTTACAATGAGCAGTTCTTC. Its protein product is CASSLHSYNEQFF.

This clonotype showed up just a few times. The rearrangement joins TRBV7-2 to TRBJ2-7, with TRBD2 identical over 13 bases. Germline CDR1 and CDR2: SGHTA and FQGNSA. This CDR3 contains 15 residues. With V trimmed by 5 bases and J by 5 bases, 6 bases remained unmatched. CDR3 sequence reads: CASSRGLAGSDEQYF. DNA for the CDR3: TGTGCCAGCAGCCGGGGACTAGCGGGATCCGACGAGCAGTACTTC.

The J gene is TRBJ2-7, the V gene TRBV29-1; 8 nucleotides agree with TRBD2. This CDR3 region has 14 residues. V was pared by 4 bases and J by 4 bases, with 9 bases of the junction left unmatched. Germline-derived CDR1 and CDR2 are SQVTM and ANQGSEA. The CDR3 bases are TGCAGCGTTGCGTACCAGCGGGAGCCTTACGAGCAGTACTTC. Encoded protein: CSVAYQREPYEQYF.

The V gene is TRBV4-2, the J gene TRBJ1-5; TRBD1 matches at 7 bases. Germline V lookup: CDR1 LGHNA, CDR2 YNFKEQ. J was trimmed by 3 bases and V by 1 base; bases with no gene match: 3. This CDR3 is 15 amino acids long. In DNA, the CDR3 is TGTGCCAGCAGCCAAGGACAGGGCCCCAATCAGCCCCAGCATTTT. The encoded protein is CASSQGQGPNQPQHF.

The chain joins TRBV9 to TRBJ1-6; D unclear. This CDR3 has 14 residues. Trimming cost V 0 bases and J 6 bases, with 7 bases left between them. CDR1 and CDR2 (germline): SGDLS, YYNGEE. The CDR3 coding sequence is TGTGCCAGCAGCGTAGATACCCGTAATTCACCCCTCCACTTT. Translating gives CASSVDTRNSPLHF.

This chain connects TRBV19 to TRBJ1-5; tentatively, D is TRBD1 (6 bases). The CDR3 runs to 13 residues. Trimming removed 5 bases at V and 7 bases at J, with 12 bases between. Germline assignment: CDR1 LNHDA and CDR2 SQIVND (reference sequence). The CDR3 region has the DNA TGTGCCAGTAGTTCCCGGGGGCACCAGCCCCAGCATTTT. Translated, it gives CASSSRGHQPQHF.

This chain uses TRBV27 with TRBJ2-7; unclear D gene. CDR1 is MNHEY and CDR2 is SMNVEV in the germline V gene (reference sequence). Trimming pared 5 bases from V and 2 bases from J, leaving 7 bases between. The CDR3 length is 12 residues. CDR3 residues: CASSIITYEQYV. The CDR3 DNA is TGTGCCAGCAGTATAATCACCTACGAGCAGTACGTC.